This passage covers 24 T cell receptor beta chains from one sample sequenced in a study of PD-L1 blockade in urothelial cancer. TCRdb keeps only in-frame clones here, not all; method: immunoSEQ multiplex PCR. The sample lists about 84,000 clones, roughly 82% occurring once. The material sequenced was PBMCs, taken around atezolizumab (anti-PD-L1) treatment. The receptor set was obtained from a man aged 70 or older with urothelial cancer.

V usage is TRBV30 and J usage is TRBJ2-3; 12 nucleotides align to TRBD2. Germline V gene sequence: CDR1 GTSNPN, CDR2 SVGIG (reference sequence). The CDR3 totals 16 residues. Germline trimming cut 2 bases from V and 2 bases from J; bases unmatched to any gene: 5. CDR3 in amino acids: CAWSPGLAGLTDTQYF. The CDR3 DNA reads TGTGCCTGGAGTCCCGGACTAGCGGGACTCACAGATACGCAGTATTTT. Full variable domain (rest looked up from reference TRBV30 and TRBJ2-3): SQTIHQWPATLVQPVGSPLSLECTVEGTSNPNLYWYRQAAGRGLQLLFYSVGIGQISSEVPQNLSASRPQDRQFILSSKKLLLSDSGFYLCAWSPGLAGLTDTQYFGPGTRLTVL.

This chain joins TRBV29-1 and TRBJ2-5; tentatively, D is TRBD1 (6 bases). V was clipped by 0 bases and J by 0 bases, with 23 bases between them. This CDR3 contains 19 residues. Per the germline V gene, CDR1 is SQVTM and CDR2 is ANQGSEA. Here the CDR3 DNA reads TGCAGCGTTGAAGATCAACTTGGACAGCGGTGGAGGTACCAAGAGACCCAGTACTTC. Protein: CSVEDQLGQRWRYQETQYF.

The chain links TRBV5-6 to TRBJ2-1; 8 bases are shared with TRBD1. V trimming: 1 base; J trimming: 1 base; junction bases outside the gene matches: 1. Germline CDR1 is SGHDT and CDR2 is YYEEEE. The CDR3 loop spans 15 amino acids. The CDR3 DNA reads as TGTGCCAGCAGCTTGAACAGGGGGTCCTACAATGAGCAGTTCTTC. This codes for CASSLNRGSYNEQFF.

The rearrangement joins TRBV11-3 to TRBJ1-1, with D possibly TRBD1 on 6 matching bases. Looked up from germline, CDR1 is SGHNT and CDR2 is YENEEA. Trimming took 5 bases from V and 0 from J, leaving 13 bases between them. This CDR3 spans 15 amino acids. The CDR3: CASSPGGAMNTEAFF. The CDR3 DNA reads TGTGCCAGCAGCCCCGGGGGGGCCATGAACACTGAAGCTTTCTTT.

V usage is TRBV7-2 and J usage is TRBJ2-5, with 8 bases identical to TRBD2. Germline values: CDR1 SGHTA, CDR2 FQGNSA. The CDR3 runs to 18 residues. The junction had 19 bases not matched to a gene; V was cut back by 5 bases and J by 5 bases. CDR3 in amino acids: CASSRPFTREGPRETQYF. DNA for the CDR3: TGTGCCAGCAGCCGGCCTTTTACACGGGAGGGCCCCCGGGAGACCCAGTACTTC.

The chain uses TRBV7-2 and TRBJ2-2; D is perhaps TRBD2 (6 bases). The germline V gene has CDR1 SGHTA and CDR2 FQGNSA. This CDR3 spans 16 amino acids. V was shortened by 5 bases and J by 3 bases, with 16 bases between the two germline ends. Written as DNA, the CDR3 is TGTGCCAGCAGCCCACTGACTAGTTGGGACACCGGGGAGCTGTTTTTT. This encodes CASSPLTSWDTGELFF.

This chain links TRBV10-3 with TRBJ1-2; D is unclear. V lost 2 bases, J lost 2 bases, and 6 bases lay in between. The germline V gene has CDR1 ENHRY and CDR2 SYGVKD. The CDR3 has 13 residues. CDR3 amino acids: CAISEAGNYGYTF. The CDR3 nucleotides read TGTGCCATCAGTGAGGCGGGAAACTATGGCTACACCTTC.

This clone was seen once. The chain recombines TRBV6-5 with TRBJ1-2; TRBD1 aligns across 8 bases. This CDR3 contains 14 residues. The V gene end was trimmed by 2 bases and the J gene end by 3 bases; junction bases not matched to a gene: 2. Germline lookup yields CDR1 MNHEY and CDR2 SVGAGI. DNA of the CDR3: TGTGCCAGCAGTTACAAGACAGGGGACTATGGCTACACCTTC. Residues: CASSYKTGDYGYTF.

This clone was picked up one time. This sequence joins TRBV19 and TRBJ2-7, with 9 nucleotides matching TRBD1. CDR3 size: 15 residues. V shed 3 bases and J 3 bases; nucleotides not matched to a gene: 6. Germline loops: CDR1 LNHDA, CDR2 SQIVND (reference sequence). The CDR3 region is CASSMAGTGLYEQYF. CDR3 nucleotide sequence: TGTGCCAGTAGTATGGCCGGGACAGGGCTCTACGAGCAGTACTTC.

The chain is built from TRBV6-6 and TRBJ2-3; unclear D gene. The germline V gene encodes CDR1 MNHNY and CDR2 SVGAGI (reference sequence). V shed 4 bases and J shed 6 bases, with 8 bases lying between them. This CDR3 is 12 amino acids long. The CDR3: CASSSRSDTQYF. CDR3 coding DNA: TGTGCCAGCAGTTCAAGGAGTGATACGCAGTATTTT.

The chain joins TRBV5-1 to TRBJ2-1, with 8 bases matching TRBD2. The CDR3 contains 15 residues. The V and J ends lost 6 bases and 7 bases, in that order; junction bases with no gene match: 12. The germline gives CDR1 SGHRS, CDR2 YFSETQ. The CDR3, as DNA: TGCGCCAGCAAGGCACGGGGGGGCGAGCTAAATGAGCAGTTCTTC. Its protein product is CASKARGGELNEQFF.

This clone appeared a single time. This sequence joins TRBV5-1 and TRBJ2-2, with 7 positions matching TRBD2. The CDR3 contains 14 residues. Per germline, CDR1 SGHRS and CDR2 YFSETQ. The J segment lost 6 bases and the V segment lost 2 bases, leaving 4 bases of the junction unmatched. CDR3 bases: TGCGCCAGCAGCTTTACTAGCGTCGCCGGGGAGCTGTTTTTT. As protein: CASSFTSVAGELFF.

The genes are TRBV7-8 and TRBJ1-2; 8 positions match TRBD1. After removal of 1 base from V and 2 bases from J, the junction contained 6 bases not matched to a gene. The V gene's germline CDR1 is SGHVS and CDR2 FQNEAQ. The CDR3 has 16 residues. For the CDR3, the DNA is TGTGCCAGCAGCTTAGGGACAGGGATCAAAAACTATGGCTACACCTTC. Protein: CASSLGTGIKNYGYTF.

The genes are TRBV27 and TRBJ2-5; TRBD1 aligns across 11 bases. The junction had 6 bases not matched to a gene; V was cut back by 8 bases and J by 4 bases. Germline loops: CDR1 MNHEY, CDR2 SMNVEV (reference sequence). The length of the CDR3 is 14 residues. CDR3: CASSPGTGGETQYF. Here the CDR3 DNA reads TGTGCCAGCTCCCCCGGGACAGGGGGAGAGACCCAGTACTTC.

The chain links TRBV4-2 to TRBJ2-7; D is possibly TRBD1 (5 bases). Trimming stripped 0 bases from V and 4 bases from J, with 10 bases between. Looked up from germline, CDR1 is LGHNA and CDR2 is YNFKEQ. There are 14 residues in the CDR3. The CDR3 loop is CASSQDRVGYEQYF. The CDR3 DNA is TGTGCCAGCAGCCAAGACAGGGTAGGGTACGAGCAGTACTTC.

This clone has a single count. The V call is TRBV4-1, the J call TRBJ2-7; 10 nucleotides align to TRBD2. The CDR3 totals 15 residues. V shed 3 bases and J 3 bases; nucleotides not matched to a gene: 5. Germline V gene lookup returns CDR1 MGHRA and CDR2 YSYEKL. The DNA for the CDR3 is TGCGCCAGCAGCCACAGCGGGGGGGCCGGCTACGAGCAGTACTTC. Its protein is CASSHSGGAGYEQYF.

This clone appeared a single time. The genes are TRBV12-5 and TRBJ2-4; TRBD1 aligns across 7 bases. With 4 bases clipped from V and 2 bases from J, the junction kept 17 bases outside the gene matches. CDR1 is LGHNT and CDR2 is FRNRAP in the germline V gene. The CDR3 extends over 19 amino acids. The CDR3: CASGSSSASGTVTKNIQYF. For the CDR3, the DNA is TGTGCTAGTGGTTCGAGTTCAGCTTCCGGGACAGTAACCAAAAACATTCAGTACTTC.

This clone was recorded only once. The CDR3 loop is CASSQEPRTPLHEQYF. The CDR3 DNA is TGCGCCAGCAGCCAAGAACCTCGGACTCCCCTCCACGAGCAGTACTTC. The V gene is TRBV4-1, the J gene TRBJ2-5, with D perhaps matching TRBD2 (5 bases). The DNA end lines up better with TRBJ2-7; the J call may be wrong. Germline CDR1 MGHRA, CDR2 YSYEKL. This CDR3 spans 16 amino acids.

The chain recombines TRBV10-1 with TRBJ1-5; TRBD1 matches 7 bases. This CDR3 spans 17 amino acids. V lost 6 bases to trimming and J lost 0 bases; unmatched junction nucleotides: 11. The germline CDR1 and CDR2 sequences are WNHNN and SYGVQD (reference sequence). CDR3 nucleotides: TGCGCCAGCAGCCCTGGACAGGTTTCTTATAGCAATCAGCCCCAGCATTTT. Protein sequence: CASSPGQVSYSNQPQHF.

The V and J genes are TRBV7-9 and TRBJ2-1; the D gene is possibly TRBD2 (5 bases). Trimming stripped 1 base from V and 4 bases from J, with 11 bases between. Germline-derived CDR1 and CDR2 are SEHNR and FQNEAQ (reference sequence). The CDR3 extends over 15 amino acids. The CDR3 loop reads CASSLESGTYNEQFF. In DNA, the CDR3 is TGTGCCAGCAGCTTAGAAAGCGGAACATACAATGAGCAGTTCTTC.

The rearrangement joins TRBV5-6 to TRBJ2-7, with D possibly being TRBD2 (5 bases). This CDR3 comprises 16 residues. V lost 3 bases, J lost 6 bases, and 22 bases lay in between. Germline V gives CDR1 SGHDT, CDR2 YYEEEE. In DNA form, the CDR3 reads TGTGCCAGCAGCTCTTCCCCGCTAACCGGGGTTGGCGAGCAGTACTTC. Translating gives CASSSSPLTGVGEQYF.

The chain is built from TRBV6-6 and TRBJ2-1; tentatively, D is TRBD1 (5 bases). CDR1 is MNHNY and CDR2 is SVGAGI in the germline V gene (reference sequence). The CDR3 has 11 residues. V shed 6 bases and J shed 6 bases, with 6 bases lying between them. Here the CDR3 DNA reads TGTGCCAGCAGAGGGGCCAATGAGCAGTTCTTC. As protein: CASRGANEQFF.

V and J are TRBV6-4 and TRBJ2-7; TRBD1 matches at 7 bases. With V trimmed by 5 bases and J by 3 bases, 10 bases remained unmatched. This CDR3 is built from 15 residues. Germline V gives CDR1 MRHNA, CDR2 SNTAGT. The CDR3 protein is CASSRQGWDLYEQYF. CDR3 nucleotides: TGTGCCAGCAGTAGACAGGGCTGGGACCTCTACGAGCAGTACTTC.

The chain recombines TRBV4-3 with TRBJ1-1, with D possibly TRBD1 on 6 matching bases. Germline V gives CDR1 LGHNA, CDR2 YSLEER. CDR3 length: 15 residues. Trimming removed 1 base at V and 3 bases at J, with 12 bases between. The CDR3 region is CASSQGRQGYTEAFF. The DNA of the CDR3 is TGCGCCAGCAGCCAAGGAAGGCAGGGGTACACTGAAGCTTTCTTT.